This T cell receptor (beta chain) was recorded in a study of T cells in Graves' hyperthyroidism and ophthalmopathy. Those with hyperthyroidism were 18 to 65 years old, newly diagnosed, and ill for under 2 months. Amplified regions were TCR beta CDR3 sequences from RNA transcripts. A first-round RT-PCR of the TCR CDR3 used the HTBI primer set. TCRdb re-analysed the multiplex PCR reads in MiXCR, keeping a single row per CDR3 protein. Of some 760,000 distinct CDR3 sequences listed, 14% are singletons. The V gene's germline CDR1 is ENHRY and CDR2 SYGVKD. Between the trimmed V and J ends, which lost 6 bases and 5 bases, there was a span of 14 bases. CDR3 size: 13 residues.

This clonotype was obtained from a woman aged 18-29 years with Graves' hyperthyroidism. The chain is built from TRBV10-3 and TRBJ2-7; the D call may be TRBD1 or TRBD2 (6 bases each). The sample comprised blood. CDR3 loop: CAIRQGGGNEQYF. The CDR3 region has the DNA TGTGCCATCAGGCAAGGAGGGGGGAACGAGCAGTACTTC.